The clone carrying this TCR beta chain was observed a handful of times. In the original workflow: It was from reference gene primer amplification that nucleated cell counts were estimated. Sequencing was performed with immunoSEQ multiplex PCR; in TCRdb, only in-frame clones are kept and a portion is missing. That table furnishes V, J and clone size, whereas the DNA furnished D and trimming. The data hold hundreds of thousands of clones, with more than 85% observed a single time. This entry is derived from a study of blood T cell repertoires in COVID-19. Background on the study: Nucleic acid was either cDNA or gDNA, and it came from T cells, B-cell-depleted T cells, or PBMCs.

CDR3 length: 12 amino acids. Trimming cost V 6 bases and J 3 bases, with 11 bases left between them. CDR1 is SQVTM, CDR2 ANQGSEA, per germline. Cohort allocation depended upon clinical history that participants reported. This TCR came from a man aged 35 to 55 who had recovered from COVID-19. The sequencing sample was made of PBMCs or T cells enriched from blood (not recorded which). This chain connects TRBV29-1 to TRBJ1-1; possibly TRBD1 for D (6 bases). CDR3: CSVETGHTEAFF. The DNA of the CDR3 is TGCAGCGTCGAGACAGGCCACACTGAAGCTTTCTTT.